These 13 T cell receptor beta chains originate from one sample sequenced in a study of CD8 T cells in Susac syndrome (dated by TCRdb to the late 2010s). The library was built by means of the immunoSEQ multiplex PCR assay. RNA was extracted using the RNeasy kit, and about 0.5 to 1 ug of the RNA was reverse transcribed with random hexamers. The raw public data were reprocessed by TCRdb itself: fastp quality trimming at Q25, MiXCR clonotype calling, in-frame beta chains only. Rows matching on CDR3 protein sequence are summarized as one entry with the most common DNA and genes. This sample lists 150,000 or so distinct CDR3 sequences; 85% to 95% were detected once. The ten largest clones represent 0.14% of the sample. Sequenced input: CD4+ T cells from PBMCs. These receptors all come from a human donor with Susac syndrome.

The chain employs TRBV15 and TRBJ2-5, with D perhaps TRBD2 (7 bases). The CDR3 extends over 15 amino acids. V shed 5 bases and J shed 7 bases, with 20 bases lying between them. CDR1 LNHNV and CDR2 YYDKDF come from the germline V gene (reference sequence). The CDR3 DNA reads TGTGCCACCAGCGAGGGGGGGACATTAAGAGGGACCCAGTACTTC. Translated: CATSEGGTLRGTQYF.

The chain couples TRBV30 to TRBJ2-5; 7 bases match TRBD2. Germline V gene data show CDR1 as GTSNPN and CDR2 as SVGIG (reference sequence). The CDR3 covers 15 residues. With 5 bases clipped from V and 1 base from J, the junction kept 10 bases outside the gene matches. CDR3 DNA: TGTGCCTGGCATCGGACTAGAAACCGCCAAGAGACCCAGTACTTC. Its protein product is CAWHRTRNRQETQYF.

V gene TRBV7-9 combines with J gene TRBJ1-1, with 7 bases lining up with TRBD1. The V and J ends lost 5 bases and 1 base, in that order; junction bases with no gene match: 10. CDR3 length: 16 residues. The germline CDR1 and CDR2 sequences are SEHNR and FQNEAQ (reference sequence). This CDR3 reads CASSRDSGTANTEAFF. The CDR3 DNA follows: TGTGCCAGCAGCCGGGACAGCGGGACAGCGAACACTGAAGCTTTCTTT.

The chain uses TRBV20-1 and TRBJ2-7, with 9 nucleotides matching TRBD2. Per the germline V gene, CDR1 is DFQATT and CDR2 is SNEGSKA (reference sequence). The CDR3 loop spans 18 amino acids. V shed 2 bases and J 0 bases; nucleotides not matched to a gene: 14. This chain's CDR3 is CSARPRSSGSLGSYEQYF. For the CDR3, the DNA is TGCAGTGCTAGACCGCGAAGTAGCGGGAGTCTCGGCTCCTACGAGCAGTACTTC.

The chain has TRBV5-1 and TRBJ2-1; D gene uncertain. Germline V CDR1 and CDR2: SGHRS, YFSETQ. Trimming cost V 4 bases and J 7 bases, with 24 bases left between them. The CDR3 runs to 17 residues. The CDR3 spells CASSPRRKVALSNEQFF. In nucleotides, the CDR3 is TGCGCCAGCAGCCCCAGACGAAAGGTGGCCCTCTCTAATGAGCAGTTCTTC.

The rearrangement uses TRBV3-1 and TRBJ1-6; D not certain. The V end was cut by 1 base, the J end by 8 bases, with 6 bases between. Looked up from germline, CDR1 is LGHDT and CDR2 is YNNKEL (reference sequence). CDR3 length equals 13 residues. CDR3 sequence: CASSQGHYSPLHF. As DNA, the CDR3 is TGTGCCAGCAGCCAAGGTCACTATTCACCCCTCCACTTT.

Worth noting for this clonotype: Compared with germline, one end of the junction differs, possibly owing to a read error. V gene TRBV9 combines with J gene TRBJ2-3, with D possibly matching TRBD2 (5 bases). This CDR3 is 11 amino acids long. CDR1 is SGDLS, CDR2 YYNGEE, per germline. CDR3 sequence reads: CASSLNGEWDF. CDR3 coding DNA: TGTGCCAGCAGCCTTAACGGGGAATGGGATTTT.

This sequence joins TRBV5-1 and TRBJ1-6; possible D gene TRBD1, 6 bases. The germline gives CDR1 SGHRS, CDR2 YFSETQ. CDR3 length equals 15 residues. V was cut by 3 bases and J by 10 bases, with 17 bases left in between. CDR3 coding DNA: TGCGCCAGCAGCTCGATGACAGGAACTAACTCACCCCTCCACTTT. Translated: CASSSMTGTNSPLHF. The variable domain in full, with the rest retrieved from reference TRBV5-1 and TRBJ1-6, is KAGVTQTPRYLIKTRGQQVTLSCSPISGHRSVSWYQQTPGQGLQFLFEYFSETQRNKGNFPGRFSGRQFSNSRSEMNVSTLELGDSALYLCASSSMTGTNSPLHFGNGTRLTVT.

This clonotype was observed once. The chain has TRBV29-1 and TRBJ1-1; no firm D call. The CDR3 has 12 amino acids. Germline CDR1 and CDR2: SQVTM and ANQGSEA. The germline V and J ends were trimmed by 6 bases and 3 bases, with 11 bases remaining between them. CDR3 in amino acids: CSVSVSDTEAFF. CDR3 DNA: TGCAGCGTCTCTGTCTCCGACACTGAAGCTTTCTTT.

For the CDR3, the DNA is TGTGCCAGCAGCTTAGCTTCGGGGCAGAACACAGATACGCAGTATTTT. Translation gives CASSLASGQNTDTQYF. The chain links TRBV7-9 to TRBJ2-3; the D call may be TRBD1 or TRBD2 (5 bases each). V shed 0 bases and J shed 2 bases, with 12 bases lying between them. The CDR3 has 16 amino acids. Germline V lookup: CDR1 SEHNR, CDR2 FQNEAQ (reference sequence).

This clonotype has a single count. The rearrangement uses TRBV7-9 and TRBJ2-7, with D maybe TRBD2 (6 bases). The CDR3 is 17 residues long. V shed 1 base and J shed 3 bases, with 19 bases lying between them. Germline CDR1 is SEHNR and CDR2 is FQNEAQ (reference sequence). The DNA of the CDR3 is TGTGCCAGCAGCTTAGGTGGGTCGGGACTTTACCACTACGAGCAGTACTTC. It is translated as CASSLGGSGLYHYEQYF. Variable domain in full (rest from reference TRBV7-9 and TRBJ2-7): DTGVSQNPRHKITKRGQNVTFRCDPISEHNRLYWYRQTLGQGPEFLTYFQNEAQLEKSRLLSDRFSAERPKGSFSTLEIQRTEQGDSAMYLCASSLGGSGLYHYEQYFGPGTRLTVT.

The chain is built from TRBV7-6 and TRBJ2-7, with D tentatively TRBD1 (6 bases). The V gene's germline CDR1 is SGHVS and CDR2 FNYEAQ. CDR3 size: 14 residues. V was clipped by 1 base and J by 6 bases, with 13 bases between them. CDR3 sequence: CASSLGGQRVEQYF. Here the CDR3 DNA reads TGTGCCAGCAGCTTAGGGGGGCAACGCGTCGAGCAGTACTTC.

This chain joins TRBV20-1 and TRBJ2-7; tentatively, D is TRBD1 (6 bases). The CDR3 has 13 residues. Trimming shortened V by 3 bases and J by 7 bases, and 16 bases separated the two germline ends. In germline, CDR1 is DFQATT, CDR2 SNEGSKA (reference sequence). CDR3: CSASATGPREQYF. Written as DNA, the CDR3 is TGCAGTGCTAGCGCGACAGGACCCCGGGAGCAGTACTTC.